This T cell receptor (beta chain) was recovered during a study of PD-L1 blockade in urothelial cancer (dated by TCRdb to 2016 to 2017). In the study overall: All patients started therapy around 2014 and received atezolizumab 1,200 mg intravenously every 3 weeks. About 90% of the roughly 29 patients were identified as males with urothelial cancer of bladder origin, and a prior smoking history was reported by 18 of 29 patients. An ECOG performance status of 0 or 1 was recorded for the patients, and 0 to 3 prior chemotherapy regimens had been received by the patients. Blood samples were analyzed at two time points: 3 weeks after treatment start (second dose) and 6 weeks after treatment start. Blood samples yielded a median of around 150,000 T cells and tens of thousands of unique TCRs, with median clonality 0.080. The study, an exploratory multi-omic analysis, examined somatic, immune and clinical correlates of response to PD-L1 blockade with atezolizumab in urothelial cancer. Pretreatment tumor samples and matched peripheral blood, collected serially before and after atezolizumab treatment, underwent TCR sequencing. Durable clinical benefit meant progression-free survival longer than 6 months, and TCR features were also tested against progression-free and overall survival. In the same patients, pretreatment tumors underwent whole exome sequencing and RNA sequencing in addition to TCR sequencing. Durable clinical benefit was achieved by nine patients and was not achieved by 20 patients. Pretreatment blood TCR-seq was available for twenty-nine patients, at least one posttreatment blood collection was obtained for 25 or so patients, and tumor TCR-seq was available for 25 or so patients. Overall study outcomes, separate from this receptor: Patients with durable benefit showed greater expansion of tumor-associated TCR clones in peripheral blood 3 weeks after starting treatment (n ≈ 20, p = 0.022). Improved progression-free and overall survival was associated with having pretreatment peripheral blood TCR clonality below the median. Small sample size (n of about 30) and many exploratory analyses mean the results are intended to be hypothesis-generating.

With regard to this clone: The antigen it binds to is not known. Base qualities were left out, and no much larger clone turns up one base away.

The sample's time point label, in plain terms: peripheral blood 6 weeks after treatment start. A cohort of about 30 patients with locally advanced or metastatic urothelial carcinoma, treated at Memorial Sloan Kettering on a trial protocol, was included. Peripheral blood mononuclear cells were collected from each patient pretreatment and during treatment, giving between 1 and 8 total time points per patient. The Qiagen DNeasy Blood extraction kit was used to purify genomic DNA from total PBMCs and tumor samples. PBMCs were collected pretreatment and during treatment, and were isolated and stored as previously described. Synthetic TCR analog templates were spiked into each PCR to estimate absolute template abundance from read counts. TCRbeta CDR3 regions were amplified from genomic DNA with bias-controlled V and J gene primers using the immunoSEQ assay. Sequencing of rearranged TCRbeta segments was done at approximately 20X coverage. The authors processed their data as follows. Sequencing errors were corrected by clustering, and CDR3s were annotated against IMGT so that V, D and J genes could be assigned. Only productive TCRbeta rearrangements were used in downstream analyses, excluding out-of-frame or stop-codon sequences. Clonality was computed as one minus Shannon entropy normalized by the log of the number of unique productive sequences. Fisher's exact test with Benjamini-Hochberg correction, using a cutoff of adjusted p below 0.01, was how clones that differed between time points or between blood and tumor were identified. TCRdb holds this immuneACCESS table with in-frame rearrangements only. Some clones are missing; in checked studies, unresolved V genes explain under half, and the rest has no known cause. D and trimming come from the DNA, and the V and J calls and clone size come from that table. In this sample the table shows fewer than 85,000 clones, about 90% of which occur a single time. The top ten hold approximately 10% of the sample.

This specimen was PBMCs, taken around atezolizumab (anti-PD-L1) treatment. The TCR was taken from a man in his 60s with urothelial cancer.

CDR3 region: CASSFSGRAHNEQFF. The sequenced DNA is TGTGCCAGCAGCTTTAGCGGGAGGGCCCACAATGAGCAGTTCTTC. Here the chain combines TRBV7-3 and TRBJ2-1; TRBD2 lines up with 11 middle nucleotides. The germline V gene yields SGHTA for CDR1 and FQGTGA for CDR2. V and J are trimmed by 3 bases and 5 bases, and the gene matches miss 3 bases of the junction. Spanning cysteine to phenylalanine, the CDR3 consists of 15 amino acids. The only DNA kept is the CDR3, 45 bases in frame from the first base.